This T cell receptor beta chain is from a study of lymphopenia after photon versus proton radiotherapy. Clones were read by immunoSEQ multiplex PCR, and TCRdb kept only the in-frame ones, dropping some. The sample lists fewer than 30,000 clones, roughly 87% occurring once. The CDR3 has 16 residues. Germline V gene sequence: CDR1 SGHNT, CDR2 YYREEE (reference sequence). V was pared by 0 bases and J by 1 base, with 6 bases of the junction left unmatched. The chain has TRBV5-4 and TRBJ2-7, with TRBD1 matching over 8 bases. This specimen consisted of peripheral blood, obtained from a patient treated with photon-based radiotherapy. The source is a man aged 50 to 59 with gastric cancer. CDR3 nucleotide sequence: TGTGCCAGCAGCTTGGACGCAGGGGGCGCGTCCTACGAGCAGTACGTC. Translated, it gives CASSLDAGGASYEQYV.